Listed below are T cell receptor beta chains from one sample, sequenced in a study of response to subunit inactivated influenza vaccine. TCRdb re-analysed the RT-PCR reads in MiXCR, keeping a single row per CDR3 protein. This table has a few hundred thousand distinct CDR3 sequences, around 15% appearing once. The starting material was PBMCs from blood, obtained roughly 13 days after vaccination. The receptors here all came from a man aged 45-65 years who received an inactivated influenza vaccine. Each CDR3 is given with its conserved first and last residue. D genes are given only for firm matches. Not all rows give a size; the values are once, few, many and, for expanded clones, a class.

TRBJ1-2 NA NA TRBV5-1 TGCGCCAGCAGCTTGGCCGAAGGGTATGGCTACACCTTC CASSLAEGYGYTF
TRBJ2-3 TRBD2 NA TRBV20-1 TGCAGTGCTTCGGGACTAGCGGGGGGCCCAGATACGCAGTATTTT CSASGLAGGPDTQYF
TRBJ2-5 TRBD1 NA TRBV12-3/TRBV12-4 TGTGCCAGCAGCAAAAACTCAGGGGGCGCAGAGACCCAGTACTTC CASSKNSGGAETQYF
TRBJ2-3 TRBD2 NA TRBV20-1 TGCAGTGCTAGAACCACTAGCGGGAGGACTAGCACAGATACGCAGTATTTT CSARTTSGRTSTDTQYF
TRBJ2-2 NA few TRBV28 TGTGCCAGCAGCCGGGTTTTTGGGAACACCGGGGAGCTGTTTTTT CASSRVFGNTGELFF
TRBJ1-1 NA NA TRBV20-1 TGCAGTGCTAGGGCGAGCGGAGGGGGTAGCTCTGAAGCTTTCTTT CSARASGGGSSEAFF
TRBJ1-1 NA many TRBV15 TGTGCCACCAGCAGAGATCGGGGAGGGCAATCCGCTGAAGCTTTCTTT CATSRDRGGQSAEAFF
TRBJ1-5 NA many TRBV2 TGTGCCAGCCGGGGTTACGGTCAGCCCCAGCATTTT CASRGYGQPQHF
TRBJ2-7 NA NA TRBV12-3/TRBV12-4 TGTGCCAGCAGTTTTCCCCGCGGGAAGAACTACGAGCAGTACTTC CASSFPRGKNYEQYF
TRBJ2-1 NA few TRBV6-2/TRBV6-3 TGTGCCAGCAGGGACTTAGGTAGCGGAGCCCAAAGCTCCTACAATGAGCAGTTCTTC CASRDLGSGAQSSYNEQFF
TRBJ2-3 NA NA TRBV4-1 TGCGCCAGCAGCCGATTACAAGGGTCTAGCAAGGCAGATACGCAGTATTTT CASSRLQGSSKADTQYF
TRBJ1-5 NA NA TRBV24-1 TGTGCCACCCAGGGGTATAGCAATCAGCCCCAGCATTTT CATQGYSNQPQHF
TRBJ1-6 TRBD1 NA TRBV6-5 TGTGCCAGCAGTTACGCCGGACAGGGGGATTCACCCCTCCACTTT CASSYAGQGDSPLHF
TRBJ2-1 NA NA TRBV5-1 TGCGCCAGCAGCTTGGGATTTCCCCTGGAATTTGAGAATAATGAGCAGTTCTTC CASSLGFPLEFENNEQFF
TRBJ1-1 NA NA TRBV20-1 TGCAGTGCTAGAGATTTCTCCTCCTCGGCGGTCATGAACACTGAAGCTTTCTTT CSARDFSSSAVMNTEAFF
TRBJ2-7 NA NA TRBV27 TGTGCCAGCAGTTTCACCTACAGTGGGAACTACGAGCAGTACTTC CASSFTYSGNYEQYF
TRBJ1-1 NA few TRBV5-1 TGCGCCAGCAGCTTGGAGAGGGGGGGCCCAGCTTTCTTT CASSLERGGPAFF
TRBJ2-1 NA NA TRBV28 TGTGCCAGCACCACCCCGCTAGGTGAGCAGTTCTTC CASTTPLGEQFF
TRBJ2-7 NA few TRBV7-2 TGTGCCAGCAGCTTCCCGGGCCCCTACGAGCAGTACTTC CASSFPGPYEQYF
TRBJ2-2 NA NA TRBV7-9 TGTGCCAGCAGCTTTCGAGGGACGGCCGGGGAGCTGTTTTTT CASSFRGTAGELFF
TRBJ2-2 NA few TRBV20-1 TGCAGTGCTACGGGACCCAAGAACACCGGGGAGCTGTTTTTT CSATGPKNTGELFF
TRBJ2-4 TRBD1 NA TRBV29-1 TGCAGCGTTGAAGAAGGGGGCAGAAACATTCAGTACTTC CSVEEGGRNIQYF
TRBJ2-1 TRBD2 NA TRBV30 TGTGCCTGGAGGACTAGCGGTAACAATGAGCAGTTCTTC CAWRTSGNNEQFF
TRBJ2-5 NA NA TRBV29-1 TGCAGCTTAGCGCCAGGCGGGGAGACCCAGTACTTC CSLAPGGETQYF
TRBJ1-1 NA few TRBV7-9 TGTGCCAGCAGCCCATGGGTCCGTGACAGCCTGAACACTGAAGCTTTCTTT CASSPWVRDSLNTEAFF